This paragraph covers one TCR beta chain sequence. The antigen remains undetermined. Profiling relied on immunoSEQ multiplex PCR, and the TCRdb table lists in-frame clones only, not all of them. The table records roughly 30,000 clones, 82% of them present only once. CDR1 and CDR2 from the germline V gene are MNHEY and SMNVEV (reference sequence). CDR3 length equals 15 residues. Trimming took 5 bases from V and 3 from J, leaving 13 bases between them. This entry comes from a study of somatic mutations in cytotoxic T cells in rheumatoid arthritis. Overall study context: Prior to any treatment and right after diagnosis, patient blood (less than 34 ml EDTA) was drawn.

Study outcomes and limitations: CD8+ clonality rose with age in rheumatoid arthritis patients, not healthy controls. Within 8 of 65 patients, the single biggest CD8+ clone made up more than 20% of CD8+ cells.

Sequenced: CD8+ T cells sorted from blood. This chain joins TRBV27 and TRBJ1-4, with D tentatively TRBD1 (5 bases). This sequence was found in an adult with rheumatoid arthritis. The CDR3 sequence is CASSPMDTSNEKLFF. In nucleotides, the CDR3 is TGTGCCAGCAGTCCCATGGACACCTCTAATGAAAAACTGTTTTTT.